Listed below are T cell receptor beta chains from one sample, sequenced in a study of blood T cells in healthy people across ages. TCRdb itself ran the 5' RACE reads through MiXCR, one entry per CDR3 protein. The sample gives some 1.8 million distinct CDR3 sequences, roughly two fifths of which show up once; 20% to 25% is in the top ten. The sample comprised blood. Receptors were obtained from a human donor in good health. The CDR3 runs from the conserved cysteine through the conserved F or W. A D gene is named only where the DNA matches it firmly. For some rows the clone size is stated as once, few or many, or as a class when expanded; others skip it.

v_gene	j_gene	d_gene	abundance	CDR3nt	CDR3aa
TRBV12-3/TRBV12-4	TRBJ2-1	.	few	TGTGCCAGCAGTTCTTTCTCGACAGGTGAGCAGTTCTTC	CASSSFSTGEQFF
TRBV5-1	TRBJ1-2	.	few	TGCGCCAGCAGCTCGGAAGGATGGGGTGGCTATGGCTACACCTTC	CASSSEGWGGYGYTF
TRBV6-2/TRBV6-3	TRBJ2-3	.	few	TGTGCCAGCAGTTATGGTTCCGAGGGAAGCGCAGATACGCAGTATTTT	CASSYGSEGSADTQYF
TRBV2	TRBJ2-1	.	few	TGTGCCAGCACCTGGGACATAGTATACGAGCAGTTCTTC	CASTWDIVYEQFF
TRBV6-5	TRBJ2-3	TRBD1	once	TGTGCCAGCAGTTACCCTGGGACAGGGGGCTTCCGTGGTTCAGATACGCAGTATTTT	CASSYPGTGGFRGSDTQYF
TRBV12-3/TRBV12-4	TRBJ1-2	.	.	TGTGCCAGCAGAGCGCTCGGGGCAGGGAACTATGGCTACACCTTC	CASRALGAGNYGYTF
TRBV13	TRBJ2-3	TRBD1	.	TGTGCCATACCGGGACAGTTCACAGATACGCAGTATTTT	CAIPGQFTDTQYF
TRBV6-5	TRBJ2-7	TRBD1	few	TGTGCCAGCAACCTCGATTCCGGGACAGGGGCCTACGAGCAGTACTTC	CASNLDSGTGAYEQYF
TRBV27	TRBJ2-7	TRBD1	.	TGTGCCAGCAGTTTTTCATCGGGACAGGGCACCTACGAGCAGTACTTC	CASSFSSGQGTYEQYF
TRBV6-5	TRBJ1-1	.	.	TGTGCCACACGACTGAACACTGAAGCTTTCTTT	CATRLNTEAFF
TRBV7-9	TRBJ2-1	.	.	TGTGCCAGCAACTTAGGGGCGTACAATGAGCAGTTCTTC	CASNLGAYNEQFF
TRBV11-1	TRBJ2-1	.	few	TGTGCCAGCAGCAGTGAGGACCGCTATCGTGGGCAGTTCTTC	CASSSEDRYRGQFF
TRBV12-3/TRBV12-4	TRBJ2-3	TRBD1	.	TGTGCCAGCACCTGGACAGGGGGCACAGATACGCAGTATTTT	CASTWTGGTDTQYF
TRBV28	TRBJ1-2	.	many	TGTGCCAGCAGTAATTTGGACGGCGGCTACACCTTC	CASSNLDGGYTF
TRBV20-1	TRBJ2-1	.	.	TGCAGTGCTAGAGATCCATCACGGGAGCAGTTCTTC	CSARDPSREQFF
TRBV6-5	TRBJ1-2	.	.	TGTGCCAGCAGTTACTCGATGGAGAACCCCGAGGGCTACACCTTC	CASSYSMENPEGYTF
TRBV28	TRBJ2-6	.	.	TGTGCCAGCGGCCGACTAATCTCTGGGGCCAACGTCCTGACTTTC	CASGRLISGANVLTF
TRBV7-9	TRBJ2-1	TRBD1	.	TGTGGCAGCAGCCCAACAGGGGGCTATGACAATGAGCAGTTCTTC	CGSSPTGGYDNEQFF
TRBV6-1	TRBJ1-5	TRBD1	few	TGTGCCAGCAGTACCCGGCAGGGGGTAATCAATCAGCCCCAGCATTTT	CASSTRQGVINQPQHF
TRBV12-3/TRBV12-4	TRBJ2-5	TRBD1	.	TGTGCCAGCAGCCAAGGACAGGGCTACGGAGAGACCCAGTACTTC	CASSQGQGYGETQYF
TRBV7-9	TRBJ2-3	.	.	TGTGCCATAAGCACAGATACGCAGTATTTT	CAISTDTQYF
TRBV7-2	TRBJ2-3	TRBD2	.	TGTGCCAGCAGCTCTAAAGGGACTAGCGGGGCTACAGATACGCAGTATTTT	CASSSKGTSGATDTQYF